This T cell receptor (beta chain) was captured by sequencing in a study of cytomegalovirus exposure and HLA in healthy donors (dated by TCRdb to the late 2010s). About the study as a whole: According to a later analysis, one platform produced both the roughly 130 validation repertoires and the roughly 640 repertoires of the first cohort. Besides the first cohort of roughly 660 subjects, a separate validation cohort made up of over a hundred different subjects was used. The study aimed to test whether signatures of past pathogen exposure could be identified by cataloging public T cell receptors. The study combined high-throughput TCR immunosequencing, statistical association of individual TCRs with disease status, and machine learning to predict cytomegalovirus infection status. Broad study findings and their caveats: A total of some 180 TCR beta chains were listed by the study as associated with cytomegalovirus. Subsequent analysis determined that TCRs grouped into clusters in the first cohort also showed a tendency toward co-occurrence across the approximately 110 validation repertoires, and 94% of cluster scores exceeded 0. The classifier was reported to diagnose cytomegalovirus status with high specificity and sensitivity in both the original and validation cohorts. Across donors, most TCR sequences were observed very rarely, whereas some public TCRs were present in many individuals. It was suggested by the authors that the approach could potentially be generalized to other disease states and immunological phenotypes. In vitro tests confirmed that a few of the cytomegalovirus-associated TCR beta chains recognize cytomegalovirus antigens. All 130 or so repertoires were used to score co-occurrence in the validation cohort in a later analysis, because that analysis had no HLA typing for the cohort.

The donors belonged to the validation cohort of over a hundred subjects, which was separate from the roughly 670-subject first cohort. About this clone: No antigen is known for it. Base-call qualities are not available, and no considerably larger clone is one nucleotide away.

Libraries were prepared through the immunoSEQ multiplex PCR assay. On the study's bioinformatics: To diagnose cytomegalovirus status from the catalog of TCR beta chain sequences, a statistical classification framework was built. TCRdb limited this immuneACCESS table to in-frame rearrangements with V and J called. A share of clones is missing; checked studies link under half to unresolved V genes, and the rest is unexplained. Clonal size and the V and J genes are those of that table, whereas D and trimming came from the DNA. The sample includes about 150,000 clones, with about 86% observed a single time. The ten most abundant clones make up approximately 2.2% of the sample. The CDR3 sequence holds 13 residues, the cysteine and phenylalanine included. Left in the record is the CDR3 DNA by itself, 39 bases read in frame from the first base. Taken from the germline V gene, the CDR1 and CDR2 loops are WSHSY and SAAADI. Relative to germline, V is 8 bases shorter and J is 1 base shorter, with 10 bases between their ends.

Specimen: PBMCs. This TCR derives from a human donor in good health. The V and J genes are TRBV10-2 and TRBJ2-3, with TRBD2 tentatively as D gene (6 bases match). Here the CDR3 is given as CASVPSGTDTQYF. The DNA sequence is as follows: TGCGCCAGCGTACCTAGCGGCACAGATACGCAGTATTTT.